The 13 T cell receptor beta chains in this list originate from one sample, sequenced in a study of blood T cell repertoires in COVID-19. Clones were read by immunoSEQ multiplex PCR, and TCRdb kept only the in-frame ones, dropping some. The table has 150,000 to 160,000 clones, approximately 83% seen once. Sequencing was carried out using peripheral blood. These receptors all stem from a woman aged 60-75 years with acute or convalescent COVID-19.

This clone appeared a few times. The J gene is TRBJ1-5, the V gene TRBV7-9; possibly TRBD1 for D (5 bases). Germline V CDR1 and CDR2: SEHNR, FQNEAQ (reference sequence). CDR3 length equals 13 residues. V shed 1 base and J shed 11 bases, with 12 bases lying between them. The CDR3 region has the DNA TGTGCCAGCAGCTTAGAACGAGAAGGGGCCCAGCATTTT. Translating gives CASSLEREGAQHF.

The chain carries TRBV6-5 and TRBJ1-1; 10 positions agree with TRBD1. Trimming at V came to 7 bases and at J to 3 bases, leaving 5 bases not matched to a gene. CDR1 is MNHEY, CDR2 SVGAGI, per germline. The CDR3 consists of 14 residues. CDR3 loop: CASTGDRGYTEAFF. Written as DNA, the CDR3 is TGTGCCAGCACGGGGGACAGGGGATACACTGAAGCTTTCTTT.

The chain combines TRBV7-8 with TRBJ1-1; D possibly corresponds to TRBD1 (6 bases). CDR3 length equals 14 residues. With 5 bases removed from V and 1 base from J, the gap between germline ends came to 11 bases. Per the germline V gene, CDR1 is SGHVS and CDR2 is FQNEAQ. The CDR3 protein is CASSPRQANTEAFF. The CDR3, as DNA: TGTGCCAGCAGCCCCAGACAGGCGAACACTGAAGCTTTCTTT.

The CDR3 protein is CASSRSGTGYQETQYF. CDR3 DNA: TGCGCCAGCAGTCGGTCCGGGACAGGGTACCAAGAGACCCAGTACTTC. The chain joins TRBV10-1 to TRBJ2-5; 9 bases are shared with TRBD1. V was clipped by 5 bases and J by 0 bases; unmatched bases: 7. Germline loops: CDR1 WNHNN, CDR2 SYGVQD (reference sequence). The CDR3 totals 16 residues.

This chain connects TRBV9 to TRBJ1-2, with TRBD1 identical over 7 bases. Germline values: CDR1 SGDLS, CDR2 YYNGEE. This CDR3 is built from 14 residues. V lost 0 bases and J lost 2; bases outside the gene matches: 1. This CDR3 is CASSVGQGNYGYTF. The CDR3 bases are TGTGCCAGCAGCGTAGGACAGGGAAACTATGGCTACACCTTC.

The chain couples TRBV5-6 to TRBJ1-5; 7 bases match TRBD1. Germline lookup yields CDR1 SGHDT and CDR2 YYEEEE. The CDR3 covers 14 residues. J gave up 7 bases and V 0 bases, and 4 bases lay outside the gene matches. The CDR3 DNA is TGTGCCAGCAGCTTGGAAGGGGGCGAACAGCCCCAGCATTTT. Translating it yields CASSLEGGEQPQHF.

CDR3 nucleotide sequence: TGTGCCAGCAGCCAGATGGGACAGGAGGGAGAAAAACTGTTTTTT. Translation gives CASSQMGQEGEKLFF. The V and J genes are TRBV3-1 (or the pseudogene TRBV3-2) and TRBJ1-4, with 8 bases matching TRBD1. V shed 3 bases and J 8 bases; nucleotides not matched to a gene: 8. The length of the CDR3 is 15 residues. The germline CDR1 and CDR2 sequences are LGHDT and YNNKEL (reference sequence).

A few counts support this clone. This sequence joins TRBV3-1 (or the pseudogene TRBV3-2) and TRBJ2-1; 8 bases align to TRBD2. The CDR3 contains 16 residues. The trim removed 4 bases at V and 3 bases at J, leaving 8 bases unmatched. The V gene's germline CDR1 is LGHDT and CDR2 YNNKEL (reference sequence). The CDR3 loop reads CASSPSGGPSYNEQFF. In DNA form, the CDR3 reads TGTGCCAGCAGCCCCTCGGGGGGGCCTAGCTACAATGAGCAGTTCTTC.

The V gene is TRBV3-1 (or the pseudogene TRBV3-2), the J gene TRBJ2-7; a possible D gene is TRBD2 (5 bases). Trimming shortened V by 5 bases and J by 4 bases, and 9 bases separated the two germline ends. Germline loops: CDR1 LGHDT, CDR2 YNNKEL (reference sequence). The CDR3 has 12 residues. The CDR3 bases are TGTGCCAGCAGCAGATGGAGGTACGAGCAGTACTTC. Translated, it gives CASSRWRYEQYF.

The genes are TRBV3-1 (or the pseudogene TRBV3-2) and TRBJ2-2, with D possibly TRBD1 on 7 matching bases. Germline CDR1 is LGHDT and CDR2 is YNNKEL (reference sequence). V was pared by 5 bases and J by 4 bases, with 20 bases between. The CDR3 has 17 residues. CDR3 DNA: TGTGCCAGCAGCGAAAGGGGGCGGGGTGGTGGCACCGGGGAGCTGTTTTTT. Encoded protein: CASSERGRGGGTGELFF.

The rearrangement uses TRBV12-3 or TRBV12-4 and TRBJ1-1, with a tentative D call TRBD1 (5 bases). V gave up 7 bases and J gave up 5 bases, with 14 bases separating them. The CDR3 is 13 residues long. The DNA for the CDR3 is TGTGCCAGCACTCTACAGGAAGGAACTGAAGCTTTCTTT. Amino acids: CASTLQEGTEAFF.

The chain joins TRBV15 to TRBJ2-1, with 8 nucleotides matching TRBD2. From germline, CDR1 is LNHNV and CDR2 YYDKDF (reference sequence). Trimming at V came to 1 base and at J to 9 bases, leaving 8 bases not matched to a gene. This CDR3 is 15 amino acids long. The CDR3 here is CATSRGGGLAGEQFF. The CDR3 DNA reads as TGTGCCACCAGCAGAGGAGGCGGTCTAGCGGGTGAGCAGTTCTTC.

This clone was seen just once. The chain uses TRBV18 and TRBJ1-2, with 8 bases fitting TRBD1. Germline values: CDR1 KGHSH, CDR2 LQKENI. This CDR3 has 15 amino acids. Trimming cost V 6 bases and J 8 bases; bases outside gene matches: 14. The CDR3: CASSPSEDRDGGYTF. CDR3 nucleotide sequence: TGTGCCAGCTCCCCGAGCGAGGACAGGGATGGCGGCTACACCTTC. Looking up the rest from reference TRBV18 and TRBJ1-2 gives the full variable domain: NAGVMQNPRHLVRRRGQEARLRCSPMKGHSHVYWYRQLPEEGLKFMVYLQKENIIDESGMPKERFSAEFPKEGPSILRIQQVVRGDSAAYFCASSPSEDRDGGYTFGSGTRLTVV.